This T cell receptor beta chain was profiled in a study of tumor-infiltrating lymphocytes in primary liver carcinoma. Study in general: Primary liver carcinomas in the patients were surgically resected. Each sample had roughly 3.5 to 8 million productive TCRbeta reads regardless of tissue type.

CDR1 and CDR2 (germline): MNHNY, SVGAGI (reference sequence). This CDR3 has 11 residues. A remark on this clonotype: The antigen remains undetermined. A much larger clone sits a single nucleotide away, making a read error possible.

The investigators made TCR beta cDNA from roughly 0.45 ug total RNA, using a constant-region primer. Modified slightly, ARM-PCR produced TCR beta libraries over three nested multiplex PCR rounds. A C-beta reverse primer and TRBV1-TRBV30 forward primers served in each of the first two PCR rounds, at ten to eleven cycles apiece. One entry per CDR3 protein, called by TCRdb with MiXCR from the multiplex PCR reads. The sample lists almost 200,000 distinct CDR3 sequences, about 65% occurring once. Study conclusions and caveats: There was no comparison of CD4+ and CD8+ repertoires, as samples were bulk unsorted.

The study extracted blood RNA from unsorted whole blood and also extracted germline DNA. Sampling before surgery obtained 4 to 5 milliliters of peripheral blood. J is TRBJ2-5 and V is TRBV6-6; the D is unclear. This TCR came from a woman aged 55-70 years with primary liver carcinoma and hepatitis B virus infection. The sequenced sample consisted of peripheral blood. The CDR3 loop reads CPSSATVHQYF. The CDR3 DNA reads TGTCCCAGCAGTGCAACGGTTCACCAGTACTTC.